These T cell receptor beta chains were read from a single sample in a study of memory CD4+ T cells and cytomegalovirus serostatus. Only in-frame clones appear in the TCRdb table, and some are missing; sequencing was by immunoSEQ multiplex PCR. This sample has about 75,000 clones, with roughly 80% found just once. The sample consisted of memory CD4+ T cells from blood. All receptors derive from an adult in good health and CMV-seropositive. Each CDR3 is given with its conserved first and last residue. The D gene is left open where the match is weak. Not all rows give a size; the values are once, few, many and, for expanded clones, a class.

J,size,D,V,CDR3,DNA
TRBJ1-5,-,-,TRBV19,CASSPPLGNQPQHF,TGTGCCAGTAGTCCACCATTGGGGAATCAGCCCCAGCATTTT
TRBJ1-5,-,TRBD1,TRBV6-6,CASSYSRQGRQPQHF,TGTGCCAGCAGTTACTCGAGACAGGGGAGGCAGCCCCAGCATTTT
TRBJ1-5,-,-,TRBV29-1,CSVGVGAVDQPQHF,TGCAGCGTTGGAGTAGGCGCTGTGGATCAGCCCCAGCATTTT
TRBJ1-2,-,-,TRBV6-6,CASNPQNNYGYTF,TGTGCCAGCAACCCACAGAATAACTATGGCTACACCTTC
TRBJ1-4,-,-,TRBV10-3,CAIRSGDSNEKLFF,TGTGCCATCCGGAGTGGTGACAGTAATGAAAAACTGTTTTTT
TRBJ1-1,-,-,TRBV18,CASSEEEVTEAFF,TGTGCCAGCTCGGAAGAAGAGGTGACTGAAGCTTTCTTT
TRBJ2-7,-,-,TRBV27,CASSLSNSYEQYF,TGTGCCAGCAGTTTATCGAACTCCTACGAGCAGTACTTC
TRBJ2-5,-,-,TRBV7-2,CASSWTAQETQYF,TGTGCCAGCAGCTGGACAGCACAAGAGACCCAGTACTTC
TRBJ1-1,-,TRBD1,TRBV7-7,CASSYHRGPKNTEAFF,TGTGCTAGCAGCTACCACAGGGGGCCGAAGAACACTGAAGCTTTCTTT
TRBJ1-6,-,-,TRBV2,CASSPRGTPNRSPLHF,TGTGCCAGCAGTCCCAGGGGCACACCCAACAGGTCACCCCTCCACTTT
TRBJ1-1,-,-,TRBV7-9,CASSLVERGSTEAFF,TGTGCCAGCAGCTTAGTGGAGAGGGGGAGCACTGAAGCTTTCTTT
TRBJ2-5,-,-,TRBV4-1,CASSQDGRGGEETQYF,TGCGCCAGCAGCCAAGATGGCAGGGGAGGGGAAGAGACCCAGTACTTC
TRBJ1-2,-,TRBD1,TRBV28,CASSPGQGNYGYTF,TGTGCCAGCAGTCCCGGACAGGGGAACTATGGCTACACCTTC
TRBJ2-7,-,-,TRBV29-1,CSAQRDYEQYF,TGCAGCGCTCAGAGAGACTACGAGCAGTACTTC
TRBJ2-1,-,-,TRBV18,CASSPEASVGNEQFF,TGTGCCAGCTCACCTGAGGCTAGCGTGGGCAATGAGCAGTTCTTC
TRBJ2-6,-,-,TRBV5-4,CASSLVMSAGANVLTF,TGTGCCAGCAGCTTGGTAATGTCGGCTGGGGCCAACGTCCTGACTTTC
TRBJ2-3,once,TRBD2,TRBV27,CASSFPMGGTQYF,TGTGCCAGCAGTTTCCCAATGGGAGGGACGCAGTATTTT
TRBJ2-5,-,-,TRBV4-3,CASSRTPQETQYF,TGCGCCAGCAGCCGAACTCCTCAAGAGACCCAGTACTTC
TRBJ1-5,few,-,TRBV12-5,CASARGGGHSNQPQHF,TGTGCTAGTGCCCGGGGGGGCGGGCATAGCAATCAGCCCCAGCATTTT
TRBJ2-4,-,-,TRBV11-2,CASSSDPDSLAKNIQYF,TGTGCCAGCAGCTCAGACCCAGACAGTTTAGCCAAAAACATTCAGTACTTC
TRBJ2-3,-,TRBD2,TRBV7-9,CASSPRGGQDTQYF,TGTGCCAGCAGCCCGCGGGGGGGCCAAGATACGCAGTATTTT
TRBJ1-2,-,TRBD1,TRBV9,CASSLSGQGADGYTF,TGTGCCAGCAGCCTCTCTGGACAGGGGGCAGATGGCTACACCTTC
TRBJ2-1,-,-,TRBV11-2,CASSLGEKEQFF,TGTGCCAGCAGCTTAGGTGAAAAAGAGCAGTTCTTC